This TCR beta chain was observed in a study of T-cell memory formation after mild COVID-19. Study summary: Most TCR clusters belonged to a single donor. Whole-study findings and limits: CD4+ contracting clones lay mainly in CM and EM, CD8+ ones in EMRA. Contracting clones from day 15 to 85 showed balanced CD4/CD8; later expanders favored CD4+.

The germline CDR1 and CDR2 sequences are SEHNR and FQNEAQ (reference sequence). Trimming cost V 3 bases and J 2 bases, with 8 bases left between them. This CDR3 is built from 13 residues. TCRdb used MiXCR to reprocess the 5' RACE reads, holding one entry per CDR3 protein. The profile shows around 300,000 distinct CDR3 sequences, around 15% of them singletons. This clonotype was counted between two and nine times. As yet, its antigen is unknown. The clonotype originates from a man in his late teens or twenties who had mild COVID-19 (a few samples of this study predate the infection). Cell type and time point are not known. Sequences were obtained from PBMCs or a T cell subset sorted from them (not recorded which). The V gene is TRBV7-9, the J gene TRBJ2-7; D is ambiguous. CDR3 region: CASSFDGTYEQYF. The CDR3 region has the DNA TGTGCCAGCAGCTTCGACGGAACCTACGAGCAGTACTTC.